This T cell receptor (beta chain) was sequenced during a study of PD-1 blockade in classical Hodgkin lymphoma. Points from the study as a whole: By C4D1 there was a significant rise in CD4+ TCR diversity but not in CD8+ TCR diversity. Complete responders' baseline diversity resembled that of newly diagnosed patients. Exclusion removed patients who began nivolumab under 1 year after ASCT. Repertoire differences lack defined causes, possibly disease activity or prior therapy.

As to this clone: Its antigen is currently unknown.

Repertoires were generated with immunoSEQ multiplex PCR, while TCRdb's copy carries only in-frame clones and drops some. The data hold 90,000 to 95,000 clones, with roughly nine tenths observed a single time. There was relapse after autologous stem cell transplantation in every patient, and there was variation in brentuximab vedotin exposure. Germline CDR1 LGHNA, CDR2 YNFKEQ. The CDR3 sequence is 15 residues long. V dropped 3 bases and J dropped 4; count of bases not matched to a gene: 5. The TCR originated in a human donor with classical Hodgkin lymphoma. The sample consisted of peripheral blood mononuclear cells (PBMCs), taken before the second cycle of nivolumab. The V call is TRBV4-2, the J call TRBJ2-3; 9 nucleotides align to TRBD2. The CDR3 spells CASSHILAGPDTQYF. DNA for the CDR3: TGTGCCAGCAGCCACATTCTAGCGGGGCCAGATACGCAGTATTTT.